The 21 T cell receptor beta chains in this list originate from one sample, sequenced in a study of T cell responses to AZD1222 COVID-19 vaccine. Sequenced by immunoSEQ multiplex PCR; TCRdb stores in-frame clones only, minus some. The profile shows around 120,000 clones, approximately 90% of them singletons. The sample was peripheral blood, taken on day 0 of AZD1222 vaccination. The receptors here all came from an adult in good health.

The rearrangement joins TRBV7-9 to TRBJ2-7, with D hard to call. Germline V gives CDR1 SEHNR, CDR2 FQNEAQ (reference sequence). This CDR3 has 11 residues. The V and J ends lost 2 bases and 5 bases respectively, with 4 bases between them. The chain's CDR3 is CASSLRNEQYF. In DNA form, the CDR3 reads TGTGCCAGCAGCTTAAGAAACGAGCAGTACTTC.

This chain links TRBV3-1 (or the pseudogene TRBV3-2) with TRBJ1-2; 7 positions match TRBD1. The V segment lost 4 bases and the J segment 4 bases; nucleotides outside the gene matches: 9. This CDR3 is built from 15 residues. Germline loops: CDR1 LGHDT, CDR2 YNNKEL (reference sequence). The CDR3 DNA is TGTGCCAGCAGCCTATCTCAGGGGGACAGCTATGGCTACACCTTC. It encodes CASSLSQGDSYGYTF.

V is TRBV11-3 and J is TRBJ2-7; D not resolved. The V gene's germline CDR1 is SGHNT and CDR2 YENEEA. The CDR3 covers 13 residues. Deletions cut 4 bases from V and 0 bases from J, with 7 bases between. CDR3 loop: CASSSPSSYEQYF. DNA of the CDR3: TGTGCCAGCAGCTCGCCTAGCTCCTACGAGCAGTACTTC.

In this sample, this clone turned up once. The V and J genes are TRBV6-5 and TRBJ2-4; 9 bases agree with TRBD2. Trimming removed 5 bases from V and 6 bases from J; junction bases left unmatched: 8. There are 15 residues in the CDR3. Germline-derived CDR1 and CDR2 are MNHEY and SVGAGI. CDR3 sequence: CASSTPGREGNIQYF. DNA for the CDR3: TGTGCCAGCAGTACCCCGGGGCGGGAGGGAAACATTCAGTACTTC.

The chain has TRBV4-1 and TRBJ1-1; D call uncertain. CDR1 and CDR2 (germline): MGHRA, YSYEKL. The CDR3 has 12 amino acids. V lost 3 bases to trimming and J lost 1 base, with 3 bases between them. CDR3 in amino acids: CASSQGNTEAFF. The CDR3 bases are TGCGCCAGCAGCCAGGGGAACACTGAAGCTTTCTTT.

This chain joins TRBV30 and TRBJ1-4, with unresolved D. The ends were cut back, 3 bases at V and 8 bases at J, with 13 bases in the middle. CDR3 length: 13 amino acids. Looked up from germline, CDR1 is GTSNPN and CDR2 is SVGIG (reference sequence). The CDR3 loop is CAWSSDEWEKLFF. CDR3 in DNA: TGTGCCTGGAGCTCGGACGAGTGGGAAAAACTGTTTTTT.

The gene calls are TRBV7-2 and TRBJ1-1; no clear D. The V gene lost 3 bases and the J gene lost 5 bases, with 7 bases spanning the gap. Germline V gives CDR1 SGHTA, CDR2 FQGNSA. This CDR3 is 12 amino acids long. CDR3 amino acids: CASSFPPTEAFF. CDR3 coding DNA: TGTGCCAGCAGCTTCCCTCCGACTGAAGCTTTCTTT.

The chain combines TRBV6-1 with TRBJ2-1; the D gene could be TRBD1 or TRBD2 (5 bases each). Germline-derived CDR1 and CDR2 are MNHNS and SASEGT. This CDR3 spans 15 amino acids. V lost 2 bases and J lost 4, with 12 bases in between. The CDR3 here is CASSESRDQYNEQFF. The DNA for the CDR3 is TGTGCCAGCAGTGAATCCAGGGACCAATACAATGAGCAGTTCTTC.

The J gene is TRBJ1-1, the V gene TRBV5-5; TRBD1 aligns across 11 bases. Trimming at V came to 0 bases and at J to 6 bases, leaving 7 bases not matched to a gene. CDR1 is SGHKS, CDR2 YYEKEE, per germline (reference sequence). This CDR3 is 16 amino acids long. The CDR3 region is CASSLARDRGRPEAFF. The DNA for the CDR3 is TGTGCCAGCAGCTTGGCTAGGGACAGGGGGAGGCCTGAAGCTTTCTTT.

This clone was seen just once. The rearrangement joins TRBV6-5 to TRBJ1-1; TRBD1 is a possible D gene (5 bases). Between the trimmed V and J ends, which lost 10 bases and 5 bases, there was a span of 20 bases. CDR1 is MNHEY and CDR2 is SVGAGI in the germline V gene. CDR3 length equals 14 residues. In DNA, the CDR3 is TGTGCCACCGAGATCCGCGGGGGATGGACTGAAGCTTTCTTT. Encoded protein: CATEIRGGWTEAFF.

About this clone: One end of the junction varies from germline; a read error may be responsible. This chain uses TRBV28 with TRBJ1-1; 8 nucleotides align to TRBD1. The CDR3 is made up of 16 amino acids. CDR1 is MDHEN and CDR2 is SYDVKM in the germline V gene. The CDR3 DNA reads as TGTGCCAGCACCCGGCCAGGGGGCGCGGTCGGTTTTAGTGTGATCTTT. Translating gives CASTRPGGAVGFSVIF.

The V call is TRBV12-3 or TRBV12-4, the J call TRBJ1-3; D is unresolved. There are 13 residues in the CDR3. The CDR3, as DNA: TGTGCATTCTCGGCCCCCTCTGGAAACACCATATATTTT. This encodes CAFSAPSGNTIYF.

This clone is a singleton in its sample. CDR3 residues: CASSPGWSNGYTF. Written as DNA, the CDR3 is TGTGCCAGTAGCCCAGGGTGGTCGAATGGCTACACCTTC. The chain employs TRBV19 and TRBJ1-2; tentatively, D is TRBD1 (5 bases). There are 13 residues in the CDR3. V lost 6 bases and J 6 bases, leaving 14 bases between the germline ends. The germline V gene has CDR1 LNHDA and CDR2 SQIVND (reference sequence).

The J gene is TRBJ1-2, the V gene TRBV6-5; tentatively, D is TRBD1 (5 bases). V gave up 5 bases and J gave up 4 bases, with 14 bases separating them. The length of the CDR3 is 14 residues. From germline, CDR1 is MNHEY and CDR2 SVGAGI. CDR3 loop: CASSQGPGLYGYTF. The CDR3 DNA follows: TGTGCCAGCAGTCAGGGTCCGGGACTCTATGGCTACACCTTC.

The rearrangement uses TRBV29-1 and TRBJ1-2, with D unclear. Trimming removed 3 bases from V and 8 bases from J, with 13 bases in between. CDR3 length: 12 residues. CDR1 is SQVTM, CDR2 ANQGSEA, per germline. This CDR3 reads CSVDRGFGGYTF. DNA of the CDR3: TGCAGCGTTGACCGAGGGTTTGGCGGCTACACCTTC.

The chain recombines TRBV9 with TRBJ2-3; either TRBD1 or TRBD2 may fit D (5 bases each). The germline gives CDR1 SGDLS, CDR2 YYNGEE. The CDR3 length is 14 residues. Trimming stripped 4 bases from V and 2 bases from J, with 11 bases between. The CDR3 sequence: CASSLGGNTDTQYF. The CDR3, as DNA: TGTGCCAGCAGCCTTGGGGGAAACACAGATACGCAGTATTTT. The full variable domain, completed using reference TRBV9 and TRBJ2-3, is DSGVTQTPKHLITATGQRVTLRCSPRSGDLSVYWYQQSLDQGLQFLIQYYNGEERAKGNILERFSAQQFPDLHSELNLSSLELGDSALYFCASSLGGNTDTQYFGPGTRLTVL.

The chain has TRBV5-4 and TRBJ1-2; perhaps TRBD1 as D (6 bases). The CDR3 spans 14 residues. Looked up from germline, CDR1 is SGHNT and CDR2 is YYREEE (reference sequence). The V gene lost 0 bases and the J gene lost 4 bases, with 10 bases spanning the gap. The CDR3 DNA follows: TGTGCCAGCAGCTTGGCCGAACAGGGCTATGGCTACACCTTC. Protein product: CASSLAEQGYGYTF.

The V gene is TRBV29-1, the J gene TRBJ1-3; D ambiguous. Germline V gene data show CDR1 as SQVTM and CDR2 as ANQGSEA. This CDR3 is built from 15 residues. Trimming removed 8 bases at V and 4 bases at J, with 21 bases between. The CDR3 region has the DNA TGCAGCTTCGGCGAAGAGACCCTTTACGGAAACACCATATATTTT. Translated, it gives CSFGEETLYGNTIYF.

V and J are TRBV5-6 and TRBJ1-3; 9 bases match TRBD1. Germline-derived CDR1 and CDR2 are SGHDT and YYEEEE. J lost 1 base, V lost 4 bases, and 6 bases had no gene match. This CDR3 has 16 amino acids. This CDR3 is CASSVGQGLSGNTIYF. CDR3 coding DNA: TGTGCCAGCAGCGTGGGACAGGGTTTGTCTGGAAACACCATATATTTT.

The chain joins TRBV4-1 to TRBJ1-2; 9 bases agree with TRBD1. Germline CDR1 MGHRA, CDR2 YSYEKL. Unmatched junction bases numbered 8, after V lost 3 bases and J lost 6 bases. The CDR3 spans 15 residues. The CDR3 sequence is CASSQVPGTGNGYTF. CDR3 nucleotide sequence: TGCGCCAGCAGCCAGGTACCCGGGACAGGGAATGGCTACACCTTC.

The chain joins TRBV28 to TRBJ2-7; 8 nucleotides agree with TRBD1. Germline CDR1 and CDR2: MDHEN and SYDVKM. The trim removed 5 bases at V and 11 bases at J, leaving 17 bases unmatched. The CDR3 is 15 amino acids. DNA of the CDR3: TGTGCCAGCAGTCTAGACGGGACAGGACCCGCGGACGAGTACTTC. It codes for CASSLDGTGPADEYF.